This T cell receptor (beta chain) originates from a study of beta chain features in type 1 diabetes. Losses at the gene ends were 4 bases for V and 3 bases for J; bases not matched to a gene: 4. The CDR3 consists of 13 residues. Per the germline V gene, CDR1 is SQVTM and CDR2 is ANQGSEA. The isolated RNA, all of it, was reverse transcribed, so expressed TCRB transcripts were what got sequenced. Produced via immunoSEQ multiplex PCR; TCRdb's table is partial and in-frame only. The sample carries over 150,000 clones, approximately 8.1% recorded once. The chain couples TRBV29-1 to TRBJ2-7; 9 positions agree with TRBD1. Sequenced material: central memory CD4+ T cells from blood. This TCR derives from a man aged 18 to 29 in good health. The DNA of the CDR3 is TGCAGCGTTGGTGGGACAGGGAGCTACGAGCAGTACTTC. Encoded protein: CSVGGTGSYEQYF.